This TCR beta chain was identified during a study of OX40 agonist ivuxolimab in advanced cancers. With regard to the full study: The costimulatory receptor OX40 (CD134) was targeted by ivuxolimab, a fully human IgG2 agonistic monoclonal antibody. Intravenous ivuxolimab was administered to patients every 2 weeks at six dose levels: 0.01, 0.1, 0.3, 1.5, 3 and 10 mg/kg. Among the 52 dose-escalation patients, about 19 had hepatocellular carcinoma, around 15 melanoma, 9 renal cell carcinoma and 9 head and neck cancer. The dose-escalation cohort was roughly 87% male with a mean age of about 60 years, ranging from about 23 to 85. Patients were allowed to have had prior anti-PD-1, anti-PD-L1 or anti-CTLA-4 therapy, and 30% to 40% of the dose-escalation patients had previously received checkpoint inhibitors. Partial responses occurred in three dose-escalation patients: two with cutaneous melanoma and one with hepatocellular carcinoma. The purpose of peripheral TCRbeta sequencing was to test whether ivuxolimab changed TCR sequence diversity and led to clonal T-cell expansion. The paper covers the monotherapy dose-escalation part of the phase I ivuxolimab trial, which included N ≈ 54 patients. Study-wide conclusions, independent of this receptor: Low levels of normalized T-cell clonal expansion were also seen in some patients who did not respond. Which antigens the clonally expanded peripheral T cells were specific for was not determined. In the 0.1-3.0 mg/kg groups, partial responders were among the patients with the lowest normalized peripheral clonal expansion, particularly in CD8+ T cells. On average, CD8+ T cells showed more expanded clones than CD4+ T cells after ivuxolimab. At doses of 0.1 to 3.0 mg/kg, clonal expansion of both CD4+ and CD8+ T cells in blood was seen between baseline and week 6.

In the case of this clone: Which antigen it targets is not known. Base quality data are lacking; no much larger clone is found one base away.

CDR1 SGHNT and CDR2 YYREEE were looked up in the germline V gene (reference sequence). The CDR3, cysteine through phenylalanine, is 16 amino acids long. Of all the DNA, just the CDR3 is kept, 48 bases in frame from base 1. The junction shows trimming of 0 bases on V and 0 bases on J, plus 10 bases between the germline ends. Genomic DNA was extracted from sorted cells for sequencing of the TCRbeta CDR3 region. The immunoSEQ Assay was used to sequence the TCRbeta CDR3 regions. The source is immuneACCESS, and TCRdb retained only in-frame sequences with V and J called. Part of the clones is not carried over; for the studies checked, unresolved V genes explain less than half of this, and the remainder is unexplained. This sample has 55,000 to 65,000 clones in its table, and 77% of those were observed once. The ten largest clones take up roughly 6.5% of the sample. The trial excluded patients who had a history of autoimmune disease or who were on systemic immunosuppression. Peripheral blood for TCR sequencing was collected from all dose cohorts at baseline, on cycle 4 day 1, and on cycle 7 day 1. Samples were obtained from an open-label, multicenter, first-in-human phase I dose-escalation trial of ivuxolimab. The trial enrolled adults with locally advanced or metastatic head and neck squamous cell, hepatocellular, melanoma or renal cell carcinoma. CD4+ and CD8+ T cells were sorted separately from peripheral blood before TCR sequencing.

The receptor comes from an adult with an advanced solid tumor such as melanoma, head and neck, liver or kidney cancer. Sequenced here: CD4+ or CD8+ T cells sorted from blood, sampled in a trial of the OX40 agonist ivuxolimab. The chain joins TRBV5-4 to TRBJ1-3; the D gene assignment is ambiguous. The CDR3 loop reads CASSLETAGSGNTIYF. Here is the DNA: TGTGCCAGCAGCTTGGAAACCGCTGGCTCTGGAAACACCATATATTTT. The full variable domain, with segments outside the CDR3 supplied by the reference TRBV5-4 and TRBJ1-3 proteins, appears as ETGVTQSPTHLIKTRGQQVTLRCSSQSGHNTVSWYQQALGQGPQFIFQYYREEENGRGNFPPRFSGLQFPNYSSELNVNALELDDSALYLCASSLETAGSGNTIYFGEGSWLTVV.